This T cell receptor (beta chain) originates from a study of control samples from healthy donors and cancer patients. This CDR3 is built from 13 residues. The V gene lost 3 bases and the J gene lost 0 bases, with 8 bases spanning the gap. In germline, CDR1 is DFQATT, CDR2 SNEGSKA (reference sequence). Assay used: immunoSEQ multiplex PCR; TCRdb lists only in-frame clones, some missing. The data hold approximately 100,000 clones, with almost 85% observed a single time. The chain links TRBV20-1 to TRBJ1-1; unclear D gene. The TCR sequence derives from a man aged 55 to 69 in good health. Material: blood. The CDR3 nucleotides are TGCAGTGCTAGTACAACTTTGAACACTGAAGCTTTCTTT. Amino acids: CSASTTLNTEAFF.